Described below is a single T cell receptor beta chain sequence and its context. As yet, its antigen is unknown. The sample is drawn from a study of cytomegalovirus exposure and HLA in healthy donors. Germline assignment: CDR1 LNHDA and CDR2 SQIVND (reference sequence). J was trimmed by 4 bases and V by 5 bases; bases with no gene match: 6. CDR3 length equals 14 residues. Study results and caveats: The study put some 160 TCR beta chains on its list as cytomegalovirus-associated.

This PCR relied on a set of 60 Vbeta primers and 13 Jbeta primers. Assay used: immunoSEQ multiplex PCR; TCRdb lists only in-frame clones, some missing. The sample carries roughly 120,000 clones, around 64% recorded once. Sequenced input: PBMCs. This TCR derives from a man aged 25-45 years in good health and CMV-seropositive. The rearrangement uses TRBV19 and TRBJ1-2; 8 positions agree with TRBD1. CDR3 nucleotide sequence: TGTGCCAGTAGTGTCACAGGGGGTACCTATGGCTACACCTTC. Its translation is CASSVTGGTYGYTF.